The 17 T cell receptor beta chains reported below all come from one sample, sequenced in a study of T cell repertoires in cytomegalovirus infection. TCRdb reanalysed the reads using MiXCR and keeps one entry per CDR3 protein. This table holds approximately 350,000 distinct CDR3 sequences, about 34% found once. What these receptors recognize is not known. The sequencing used cultured PBMCs, collected from culture after CMV antigen stimulation. The receptor source for this set is a human donor in good health (CMV status not recorded). Some clones in this sample may be carry-over from other donors' samples.

In this sample, this clonotype turned up a few times. This rearrangement joins TRBV27 to TRBJ2-3; TRBD2 agrees at 14 bases. The germline gives CDR1 MNHEY, CDR2 SMNVEV (reference sequence). CDR3 size: 21 residues. Trimming took 6 bases from V and 0 from J; bases not matched to a gene: 17. CDR3 nucleotides: TGTGCCAGCAGCCGAAGAGGAACCGGAGGACTAGCGGGAGGTAGCACAGATACGCAGTATTTT. It specifies CASSRRGTGGLAGGSTDTQYF.

This clonotype has just a few counts. The chain uses TRBV28 and TRBJ1-5; D is ambiguous. The CDR3 runs to 13 residues. Trimming removed 5 bases from V and 4 bases from J, with 9 bases in between. In germline, CDR1 is MDHEN, CDR2 SYDVKM. The CDR3 region is CASSNYPNQPQHF. The CDR3 coding sequence is TGTGCCAGCAGTAACTACCCGAATCAGCCCCAGCATTTT.

The gene calls are TRBV7-9 and TRBJ2-5, with TRBD1 matching 7 bases. The V and J ends lost 5 bases and 5 bases, in that order; junction bases with no gene match: 5. CDR1 SEHNR and CDR2 FQNEAQ come from the germline V gene (reference sequence). CDR3 size: 13 residues. The CDR3 nucleotides are TGTGCCAGCAGCCTGGGACAGATGGAGACCCAGTACTTC. Protein: CASSLGQMETQYF.

Of note for this clonotype: Possible read error: a much larger clone is one base away. This chain uses TRBV7-2 with TRBJ1-3; the D is unclear. Germline V lookup: CDR1 SGHTA, CDR2 FQGNSA. This CDR3 is built from 15 residues. Between the trimmed V and J ends, which lost 5 bases and 3 bases, there was a span of 14 bases. The CDR3, as DNA: TGTGCCAGCAGCCCGCTAGGACCGGTTGGAAACACCATATATTTT. This gives the protein CASSPLGPVGNTIYF.

At least ten counts were recorded for this clonotype. This chain links TRBV7-2 with TRBJ2-7; unclear D gene. Looked up from germline, CDR1 is SGHTA and CDR2 is FQGNSA. The CDR3 runs 14 residues. The germline V and J ends were trimmed by 1 base and 0 bases, with 7 bases remaining between them. CDR3 in DNA: TGTGCCAGCAGCTTAGGGGGTCTCTCCTACGAGCAGTACTTC. This gives the protein CASSLGGLSYEQYF.

The chain is built from TRBV7-9 and TRBJ1-1, with a tentative D call TRBD1 (5 bases). From germline, CDR1 is SEHNR and CDR2 FQNEAQ (reference sequence). V gave up 1 base and J gave up 5 bases, with 11 bases separating them. This CDR3 spans 14 amino acids. The DNA of the CDR3 is TGTGCCAGCAGCTTAGAGGCAGGGAAGACTGAAGCTTTCTTT. Protein sequence: CASSLEAGKTEAFF.

This clonotype was detected a few times. This rearrangement joins TRBV6-9 to TRBJ2-7, with TRBD1 matching 7 bases. CDR1 is MNHGY and CDR2 is SVAAGI in the germline V gene. The trim removed 4 bases at V and 0 bases at J, leaving 9 bases unmatched. The CDR3 loop spans 16 amino acids. The CDR3 loop reads CASSSRPGTDSYEQYV. The CDR3 coding sequence is TGTGCCAGCAGTTCCCGTCCCGGGACAGACTCCTACGAGCAGTACGTC.

This chain links TRBV4-3 with TRBJ1-2, with 10 bases matching TRBD1. CDR1 and CDR2 from the germline V gene are LGHNA and YSLEER. CDR3 length: 13 amino acids. Trimming cost V 5 bases and J 8 bases; bases outside gene matches: 5. The CDR3 nucleotides read TGCGCCAGCAGCAGGACAGGGGGTCAGGGCTACACCTTC. This sequence encodes CASSRTGGQGYTF.

Worth noting for this clonotype: Relative to the germline gene, one junction end is altered; a read error may explain this. The V and J genes are TRBV20-1 and TRBJ2-5, with D maybe TRBD1 (6 bases). CDR1 is DFQATT, CDR2 SNEGSKA, per germline (reference sequence). The CDR3 sequence is 12 residues long. The CDR3 loop is CSATQDSTRLDF. DNA for the CDR3: TGCAGTGCTACCCAGGACAGTACCCGTTTGGACTTC.

V gene TRBV27 combines with J gene TRBJ1-6, with unresolved D. The germline V gene has CDR1 MNHEY and CDR2 SMNVEV (reference sequence). Trimming stripped 3 bases from V and 2 bases from J, with 11 bases between. The CDR3 runs to 16 residues. CDR3 sequence (DNA): TGTGCCAGCAGTTTCTCTGTTGATACCTATAATTCACCCCTCCACTTT. The encoded protein is CASSFSVDTYNSPLHF.

The chain uses TRBV7-9 and TRBJ2-2; 7 nucleotides line up with TRBD2. The CDR3 loop spans 17 amino acids. Germline CDR1 and CDR2: SEHNR and FQNEAQ (reference sequence). The junction had 14 bases not matched to a gene; V was cut back by 5 bases and J by 5 bases. The CDR3 is CASSPAGLAGQTGELFF. Written as DNA, the CDR3 is TGTGCCAGCAGCCCTGCGGGGTTAGCGGGCCAAACCGGGGAGCTGTTTTTT.

The chain joins TRBV6-2 or TRBV6-3 to TRBJ2-7, with D tentatively TRBD1 or TRBD2 (5 bases each). V shed 7 bases and J shed 7 bases, with 38 bases lying between them. This CDR3 region has 20 residues. In germline, CDR1 is MNHEY, CDR2 SVGEGT. The chain's CDR3 is CASTATGRGGLWGPSYEQYF. In DNA, the CDR3 is TGTGCCAGCACAGCAACGGGTCGGGGCGGCCTCTGGGGCCCGTCGTATGAGCAGTACTTC.

This clonotype was counted only a few times. The chain uses TRBV12-3 or TRBV12-4 and TRBJ2-6; 11 positions agree with TRBD1. The CDR3 has 19 amino acids. J lost 2 bases, V lost 5 bases, and 11 bases had no gene match. CDR3 DNA sequence: TGTGCCAGCAGTCCCCGGGACAGGGGGTTTGGGCCTGGGGCCAACGTCCTGACTTTC. It codes for CASSPRDRGFGPGANVLTF.

The chain combines TRBV20-1 with TRBJ2-6; 9 positions match TRBD1. From germline, CDR1 is DFQATT and CDR2 SNEGSKA (reference sequence). This CDR3 is built from 18 residues. Trimming at V came to 6 bases and at J to 0 bases, leaving 12 bases not matched to a gene. The CDR3 region has the DNA TGCAGTGCATTAGCCGGGACAGGGACTTTCTCTGGGGCCAACGTCCTGACTTTC. Protein product: CSALAGTGTFSGANVLTF.

Only a few counts were recorded for this clonotype. This rearrangement joins TRBV6-2 or TRBV6-3 to TRBJ2-7; maybe TRBD1 (6 bases). Germline V gene data show CDR1 as MNHEY and CDR2 as SVGEGT. There are 17 residues in the CDR3. Trimming shortened V by 2 bases and J by 1 base, and 18 bases separated the two germline ends. CDR3 in amino acids: CASSYPTRDKTSYEQYF. The CDR3 nucleotides are TGTGCCAGCAGTTACCCGACTCGGGACAAGACTTCCTACGAGCAGTACTTC.

This clonotype showed up many times. The rearrangement uses TRBV7-6 and TRBJ2-7; D unresolved. The CDR3 extends over 13 amino acids. Germline-derived CDR1 and CDR2 are SGHVS and FNYEAQ. V lost 1 base and J lost 5, with 9 bases in between. CDR3 sequence (DNA): TGTGCCAGCAGCTTAGGGGTTCGGGACGAGCAGTACGTC. Protein product: CASSLGVRDEQYV.

This clonotype was counted ten times or more. The chain joins TRBV7-2 to TRBJ1-3, with D maybe TRBD1 (5 bases). Trimming removed 3 bases at V and 4 bases at J, with 13 bases between. Germline V lookup: CDR1 SGHTA, CDR2 FQGNSA. This CDR3 region has 15 residues. As DNA, the CDR3 is TGTGCCAGCAGCTTGCAGGGAAATTCCGGAAACACCATATATTTT. Its translation: CASSLQGNSGNTIYF.